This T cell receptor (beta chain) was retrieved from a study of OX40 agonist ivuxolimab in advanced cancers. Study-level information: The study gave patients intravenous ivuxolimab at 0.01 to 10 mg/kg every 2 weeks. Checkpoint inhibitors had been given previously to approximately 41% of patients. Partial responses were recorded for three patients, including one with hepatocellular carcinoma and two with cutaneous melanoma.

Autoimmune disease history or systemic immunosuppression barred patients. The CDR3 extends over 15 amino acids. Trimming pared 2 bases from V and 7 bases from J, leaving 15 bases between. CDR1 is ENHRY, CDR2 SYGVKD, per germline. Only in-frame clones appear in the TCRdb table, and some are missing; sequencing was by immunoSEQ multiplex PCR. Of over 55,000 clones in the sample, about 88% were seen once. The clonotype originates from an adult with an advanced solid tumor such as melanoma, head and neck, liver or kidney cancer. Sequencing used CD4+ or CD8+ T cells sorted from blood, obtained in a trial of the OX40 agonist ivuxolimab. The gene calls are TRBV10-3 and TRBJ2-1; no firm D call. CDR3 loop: CAISESRRTANEQFF. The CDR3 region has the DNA TGTGCCATCAGTGAGAGTCGTCGGACGGCAAATGAGCAGTTCTTC.